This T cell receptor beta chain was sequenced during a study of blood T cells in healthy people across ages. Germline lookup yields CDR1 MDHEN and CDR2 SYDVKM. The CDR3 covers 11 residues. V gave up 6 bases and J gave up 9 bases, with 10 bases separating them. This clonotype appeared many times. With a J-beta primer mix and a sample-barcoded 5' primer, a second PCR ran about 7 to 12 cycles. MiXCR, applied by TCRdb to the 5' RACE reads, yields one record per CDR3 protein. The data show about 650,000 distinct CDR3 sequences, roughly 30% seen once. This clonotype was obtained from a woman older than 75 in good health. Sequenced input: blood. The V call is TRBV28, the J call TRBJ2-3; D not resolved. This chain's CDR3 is CASSPGWTQYF. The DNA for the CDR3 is TGTGCCAGCAGCCCCGGGTGGACGCAGTATTTT.